This T cell receptor beta chain was found in a study of cytomegalovirus exposure and HLA in healthy donors. V dropped 2 bases and J dropped 9; count of bases not matched to a gene: 8. This CDR3 comprises 14 residues. Germline CDR1 reads GTSNPN; CDR2 reads SVGIG (reference sequence). Study-wide results and limits: A later analysis found most CMV-associated TCR beta chains apparently HLA-restricted.

Details on this clone: The antigen is undetermined.

The primer mix had 60 Vbeta and 13 Jbeta primers. Produced via immunoSEQ multiplex PCR; TCRdb's table is partial and in-frame only. Seen here are roughly 200,000 clones, more than 60% observed once, and the top ten hold 2.5% to 3%. The sequence was obtained from a woman aged 60-75 years in good health and CMV-seropositive. V gene TRBV30 combines with J gene TRBJ2-1, with 9 bases lining up with TRBD2. Sequences were obtained from PBMCs. CDR3 residues: CAWSSSAGGLEQFF. The CDR3 DNA sequence: TGTGCCTGGAGTTCATCCGCGGGAGGGCTTGAGCAGTTCTTC.